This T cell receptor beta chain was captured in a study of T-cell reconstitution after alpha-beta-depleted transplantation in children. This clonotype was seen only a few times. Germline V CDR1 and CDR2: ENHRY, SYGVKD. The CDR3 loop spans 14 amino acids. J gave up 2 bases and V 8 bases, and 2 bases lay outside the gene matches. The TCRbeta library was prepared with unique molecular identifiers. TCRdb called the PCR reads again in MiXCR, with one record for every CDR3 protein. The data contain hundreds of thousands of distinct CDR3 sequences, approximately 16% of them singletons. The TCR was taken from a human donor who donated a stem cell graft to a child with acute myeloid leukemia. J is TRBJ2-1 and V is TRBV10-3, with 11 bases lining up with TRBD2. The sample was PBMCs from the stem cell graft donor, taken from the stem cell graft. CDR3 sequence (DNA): TGTGCCATCTCGACTAGCGGGGCCTACAATGAGCAGTTCTTC. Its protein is CAISTSGAYNEQFF.